This T cell receptor (beta chain) was profiled in a study of blood T cell repertoires in COVID-19 (dated by TCRdb to the early 2020s). In the study overall: Samples covering the acute and convalescent phases of COVID-19 were provided by collaborators in the United States, Italy and Spain. The repertoires were released in a freely available public database meant as a resource for research on the immune response to SARS-CoV-2. Where available, HLA class I and class II types were obtained from metadata supplied by the sample provider rather than from assay-based typing. Samples came from the ongoing ImmuneRACE study (first 160 participants) plus 1,254 subjects from 6 global collaborators. The sample metadata nearly always contained a de-identified subject ID, COVID-19 status, age in years and sex. Deeply sampled blood TCRbeta repertoires from subjects exposed to, actively infected with, or recovered from COVID-19 were included in the dataset. The material from the prospective study consisted of cDNA or gDNA derived from T cells, B-cell-depleted T cells, or PBMCs.

At one collaborating source in Seattle, patients were enrolled during active infection and were followed longitudinally through the course of disease. Whole blood was collected in K2EDTA tubes by collaborating institutions according to the institutions' own protocols. Collaborator samples were shipped for TCRbeta analysis as frozen whole blood, isolated PBMCs, or DNA extracted from either sample type. What the study reported, not specific to this receptor: The amount of clinical and demographic metadata varied by source and participant and was provided uncurated.

TCRbeta CDR3 regions were amplified from genomic DNA using the immunoSEQ Assay, a bias-controlled multiplex PCR. As for the authors' bioinformatics: The number of nucleated cells in each sample was estimated by amplification of reference gene primers within the assay. To quantify the absolute abundance of each unique TCRbeta CDR3 rearrangement, sequence reads were collapsed and filtered. Productive Simpson clonality was computed per sample as the square root of Simpson's diversity index over productive rearrangements. TCRdb holds this immuneACCESS table with in-frame rearrangements only. Some clones are missing; in checked studies, unresolved V genes explain under half, and the rest has no known cause. V and J calls and clone size are given by that table; D and trimming were obtained from the DNA. Present in this sample are about 210,000 clones, about 81% of which were seen just once. The ten largest clones add up to less than 6% of the sample.

In this sample, this clone turned up a few times. No antigen is known for it. The record has no base qualities; no much larger clone is one base away. The germline ends are 7 bases apart after V is trimmed by 3 bases and J by 1 base. The CDR3 has 15 amino acids, counting the end cysteine and phenylalanine. Only CDR3 DNA remains: 45 bases, in frame from the first base. Based on the germline V gene, the CDR1 and CDR2 sequences are SGHTA and FQGNSA. The sequencing sample was made of peripheral blood. Here the chain combines TRBV7-2 and TRBJ2-6, and the D gene may be TRBD1, 5 bases matching. The TCR sequence derives from a woman in her seventies with COVID-19, enrolled during active disease. The nucleotides read TGTGCCAGCAGCTTCAGGGTATCTGGGGCCAACGTCCTGACTTTC. Its product reads: CASSFRVSGANVLTF.